The entry below describes one T cell receptor beta chain. The source of the sample is a study of shared T cell receptors in the human thymus. Only in-frame clones appear in the TCRdb table, and some are missing; sequencing was by immunoSEQ multiplex PCR. Here the sample spans 720,000 or so clones, 80% to 90% being singletons. The CDR3 runs 15 residues. Trimming took 3 bases from V and 7 from J, leaving 18 bases between them. Looked up from germline, CDR1 is ENHRY and CDR2 is SYGVKD. The same data also went into a second study, on human thymus T cells. Per that study: Corrective heart surgery yielded the resections from which the thymus tissue came. Usage of V and J genes appeared biased in thymic and blood repertoires.

This rearrangement joins TRBV10-3 to TRBJ1-2, with a weak D call TRBD1 (6 bases). Sequencing input: thymocytes. This TCR came from a girl less than two years old with a congenital heart defect. The CDR3 loop reads CAISDSQGPYRGYTF. CDR3 coding DNA: TGTGCCATCAGTGATTCACAGGGCCCATATCGTGGCTACACCTTC.